Below, 9 T cell receptor beta chains from the same sample are listed, as sequenced in a study of CD8 T cells in ankylosing spondylitis. Each CDR3 protein gets one entry after TCRdb re-called the 5' RACE reads with MiXCR. The profile shows about 160,000 distinct CDR3 sequences, about a sixth of them singletons. The specimen was blood, either unsorted or a sorted T cell fraction (not recorded which). The receptors derive from a male donor with ankylosing spondylitis or in good health (not recorded which).

In its sample, this clonotype was seen a few times. This CDR3 is CAISVLADNEQFF. CDR3 bases: TGTGCCATCAGTGTACTAGCGGACAATGAGCAGTTCTTC. The chain has TRBV10-3 and TRBJ2-1; 8 nucleotides align to TRBD2. The CDR3 is 13 residues long. Losses at the gene ends were 4 bases for V and 5 bases for J; bases not matched to a gene: 1. Germline V gives CDR1 ENHRY, CDR2 SYGVKD.

The genes are TRBV4-2 and TRBJ2-5, with TRBD1 matching over 9 bases. This CDR3 has 18 residues. After removal of 4 bases from V and 2 bases from J, the junction contained 14 bases not matched to a gene. The germline V gene encodes CDR1 LGHNA and CDR2 YNFKEQ. The CDR3 DNA reads TGTGCCAGCAGCCCCCTCCCGGGACAGGGACGGGGACAAGAGACCCAGTACTTC. Its translation is CASSPLPGQGRGQETQYF.

In its sample, this clonotype was seen many times. This chain uses TRBV5-1 with TRBJ2-2; D remains ambiguous. Per the germline V gene, CDR1 is SGHRS and CDR2 is YFSETQ. This CDR3 spans 16 amino acids. V dropped 0 bases and J dropped 2 bases, with 11 bases sitting between them. The chain's CDR3 is CASSLEVAANTGELFF. Written as DNA, the CDR3 is TGCGCCAGCAGCTTGGAAGTAGCCGCTAACACCGGGGAGCTGTTTTTT.

This clonotype was observed a handful of times. The chain combines TRBV5-4 with TRBJ2-2; D is uncertain. The CDR3 is 15 amino acids. CDR1 SGHNT and CDR2 YYREEE come from the germline V gene (reference sequence). The V end lost 4 bases, the J end lost 3 bases, and 13 bases lay between the germline ends. For the CDR3, the DNA is TGTGCCAGCAGCCCGAGGCAGGTAGACACCGGGGAGCTGTTTTTT. Amino acid sequence: CASSPRQVDTGELFF. Complete variable domain (other parts from reference TRBV5-4 and TRBJ2-2): ETGVTQSPTHLIKTRGQQVTLRCSSQSGHNTVSWYQQALGQGPQFIFQYYREEENGRGNFPPRFSGLQFPNYSSELNVNALELDDSALYLCASSPRQVDTGELFFGEGSRLTVL.

This clonotype was recorded at least ten times. The J gene is TRBJ2-1, the V gene TRBV29-1; no clear D gene. V gave up 5 bases and J gave up 4 bases, with 9 bases separating them. In germline, CDR1 is SQVTM, CDR2 ANQGSEA. This CDR3 spans 12 amino acids. As DNA, the CDR3 is TGCAGCGTTCGTGTGCGTTACAATGAGCAGTTCTTC. The encoded protein is CSVRVRYNEQFF.

The chain carries TRBV7-2 and TRBJ1-4; a possible D gene is TRBD1 (5 bases). The germline gives CDR1 SGHTA, CDR2 FQGNSA. V shed 1 base and J shed 5 bases, with 8 bases lying between them. The CDR3 length is 14 residues. CDR3 residues: CASSLGRGNEKLFF. Written as DNA, the CDR3 is TGTGCCAGCAGCTTAGGTCGGGGGAATGAAAAACTGTTTTTT.

This clonotype was counted at least ten times. This chain links TRBV2 with TRBJ2-1; D is uncertain. From germline, CDR1 is SNHLY and CDR2 FYNNEI. V was clipped by 4 bases and J by 6 bases, with 7 bases between them. This CDR3 region has 12 residues. CDR3 sequence reads: CASSGMVNEQFF. In DNA, the CDR3 is TGTGCCAGCAGTGGTATGGTCAATGAGCAGTTCTTC.

The chain is built from TRBV29-1 and TRBJ1-1; D unresolved. With 3 bases removed from V and 1 base from J, the gap between germline ends came to 9 bases. This CDR3 region has 13 residues. CDR1 is SQVTM, CDR2 ANQGSEA, per germline. As DNA, the CDR3 is TGCAGCGTTGACAAGGGAACGAACACTGAAGCTTTCTTT. Translated: CSVDKGTNTEAFF.

This clonotype was counted many times. The chain links TRBV5-1 to TRBJ2-7; either TRBD1 or TRBD2 may fit D (5 bases each). The CDR3 has 15 amino acids. CDR1 SGHRS and CDR2 YFSETQ come from the germline V gene. V was cut by 0 bases and J by 4 bases, with 14 bases left in between. This CDR3 is CASSLDGTAIYEQYF. The CDR3 region has the DNA TGCGCCAGCAGCTTGGACGGGACCGCGATATACGAGCAGTACTTC. Full variable domain (outside the CDR3, taken from reference TRBV5-1 and TRBJ2-7): KAGVTQTPRYLIKTRGQQVTLSCSPISGHRSVSWYQQTPGQGLQFLFEYFSETQRNKGNFPGRFSGRQFSNSRSEMNVSTLELGDSALYLCASSLDGTAIYEQYFGPGTRLTVT.